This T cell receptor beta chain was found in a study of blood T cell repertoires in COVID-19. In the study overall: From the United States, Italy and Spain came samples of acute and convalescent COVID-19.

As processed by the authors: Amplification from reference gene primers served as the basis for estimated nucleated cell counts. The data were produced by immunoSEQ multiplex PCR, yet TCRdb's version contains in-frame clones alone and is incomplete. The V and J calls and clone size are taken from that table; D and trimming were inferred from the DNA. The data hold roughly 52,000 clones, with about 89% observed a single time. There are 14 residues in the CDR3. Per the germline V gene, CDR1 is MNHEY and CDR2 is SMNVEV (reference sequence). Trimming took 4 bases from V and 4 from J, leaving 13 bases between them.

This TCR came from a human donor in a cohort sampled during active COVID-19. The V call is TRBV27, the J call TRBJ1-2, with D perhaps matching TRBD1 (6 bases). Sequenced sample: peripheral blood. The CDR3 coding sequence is TGTGCCAGCAGTTCCCGGGGGGGGCTCTATGGCTACACCTTC. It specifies CASSSRGGLYGYTF.